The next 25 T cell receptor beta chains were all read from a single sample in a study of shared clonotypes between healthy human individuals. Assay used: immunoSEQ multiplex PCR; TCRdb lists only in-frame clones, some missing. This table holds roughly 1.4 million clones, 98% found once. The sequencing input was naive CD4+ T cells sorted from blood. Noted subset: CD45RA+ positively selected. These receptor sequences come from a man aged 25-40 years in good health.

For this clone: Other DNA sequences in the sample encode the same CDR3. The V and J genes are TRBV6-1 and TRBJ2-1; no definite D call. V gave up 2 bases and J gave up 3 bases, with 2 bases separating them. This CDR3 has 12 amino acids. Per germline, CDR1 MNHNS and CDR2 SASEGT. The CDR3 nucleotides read TGTGCCAGCAGTGAATTCTACAATGAGCAGTTCTTC. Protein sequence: CASSEFYNEQFF.

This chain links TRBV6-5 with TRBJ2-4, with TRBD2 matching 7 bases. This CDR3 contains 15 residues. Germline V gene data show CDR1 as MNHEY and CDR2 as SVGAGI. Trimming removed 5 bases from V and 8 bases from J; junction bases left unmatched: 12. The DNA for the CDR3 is TGTGCCAGCAGTGCCGTTCGGACTAGTGTAGACATTCAGTACTTC. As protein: CASSAVRTSVDIQYF.

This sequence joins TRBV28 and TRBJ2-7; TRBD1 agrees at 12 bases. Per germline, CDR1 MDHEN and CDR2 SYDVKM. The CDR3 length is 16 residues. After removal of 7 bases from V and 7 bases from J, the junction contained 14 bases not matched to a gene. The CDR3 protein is CASNTIGTGGAGEQYF. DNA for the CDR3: TGTGCCAGCAATACGATCGGGACAGGGGGCGCGGGGGAGCAGTACTTC.

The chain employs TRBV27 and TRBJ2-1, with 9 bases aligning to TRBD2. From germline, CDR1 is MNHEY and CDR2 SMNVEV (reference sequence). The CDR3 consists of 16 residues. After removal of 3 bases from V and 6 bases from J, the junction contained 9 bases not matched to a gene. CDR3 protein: CASSFLTRTSANEQFF. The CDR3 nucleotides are TGTGCCAGCAGTTTCTTGACGAGGACTAGCGCCAATGAGCAGTTCTTC.

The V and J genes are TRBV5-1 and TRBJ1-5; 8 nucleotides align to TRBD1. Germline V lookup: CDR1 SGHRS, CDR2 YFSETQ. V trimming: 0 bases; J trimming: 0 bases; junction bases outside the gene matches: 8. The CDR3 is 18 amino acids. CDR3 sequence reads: CASSLGLHTGGSNQPQHF. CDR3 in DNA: TGCGCCAGCAGCTTGGGCCTACATACAGGGGGTAGCAATCAGCCCCAGCATTTT.

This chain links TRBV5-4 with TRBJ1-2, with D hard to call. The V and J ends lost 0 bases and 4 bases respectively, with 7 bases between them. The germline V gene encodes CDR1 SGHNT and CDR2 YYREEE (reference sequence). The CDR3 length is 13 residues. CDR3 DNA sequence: TGTGCCAGCAGCTTGGGGGCAGCCTATGGCTACACCTTC. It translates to CASSLGAAYGYTF.

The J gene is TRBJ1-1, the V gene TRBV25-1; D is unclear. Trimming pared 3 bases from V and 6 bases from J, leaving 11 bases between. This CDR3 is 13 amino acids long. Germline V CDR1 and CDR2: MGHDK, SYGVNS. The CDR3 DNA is TGTGCCAGCAGTGAGACTGGAGCTTCTGAAGCTTTCTTT. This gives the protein CASSETGASEAFF. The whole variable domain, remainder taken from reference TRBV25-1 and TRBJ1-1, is EADIYQTPRYLVIGTGKKITLECSQTMGHDKMYWYQQDPGMELHLIHYSYGVNSTEKGDLSSESTVSRIRTEHFPLTLESARPSHTSQYLCASSETGASEAFFGQGTRLTVV.

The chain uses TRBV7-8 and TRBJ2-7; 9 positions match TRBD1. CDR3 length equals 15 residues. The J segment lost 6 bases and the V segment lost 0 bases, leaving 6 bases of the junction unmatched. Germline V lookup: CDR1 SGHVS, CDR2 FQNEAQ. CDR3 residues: CASSLAEQGAFEQYF. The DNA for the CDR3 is TGTGCCAGCAGCTTAGCCGAACAGGGGGCTTTCGAGCAGTACTTC.

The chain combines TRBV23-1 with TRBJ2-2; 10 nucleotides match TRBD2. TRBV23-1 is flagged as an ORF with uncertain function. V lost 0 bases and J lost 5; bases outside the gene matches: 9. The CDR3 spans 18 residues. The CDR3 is CASSQSSAGGPGTGELFF. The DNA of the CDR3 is TGCGCCAGCAGTCAATCGTCAGCGGGAGGGCCAGGGACCGGGGAGCTGTTTTTT.

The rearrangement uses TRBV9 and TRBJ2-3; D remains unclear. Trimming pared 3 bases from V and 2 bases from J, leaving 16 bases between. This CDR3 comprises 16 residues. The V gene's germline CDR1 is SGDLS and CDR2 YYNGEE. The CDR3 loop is CASSGRQRDDTDTQYF. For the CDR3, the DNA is TGTGCCAGCAGCGGCCGCCAGCGAGACGACACAGATACGCAGTATTTT.

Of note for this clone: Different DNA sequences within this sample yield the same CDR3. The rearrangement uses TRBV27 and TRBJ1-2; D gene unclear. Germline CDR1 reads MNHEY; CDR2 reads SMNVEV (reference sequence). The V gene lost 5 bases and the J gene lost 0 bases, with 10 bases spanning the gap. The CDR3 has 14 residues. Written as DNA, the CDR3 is TGTGCCAGCAGTCCGAGGGCAACTAACTATGGCTACACCTTC. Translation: CASSPRATNYGYTF.

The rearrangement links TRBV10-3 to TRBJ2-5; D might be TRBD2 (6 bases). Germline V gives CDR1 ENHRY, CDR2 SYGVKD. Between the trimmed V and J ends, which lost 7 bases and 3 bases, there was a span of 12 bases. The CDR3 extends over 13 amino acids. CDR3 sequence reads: CAINAGREETQYF. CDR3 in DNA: TGTGCCATCAATGCGGGAAGGGAAGAGACCCAGTACTTC.

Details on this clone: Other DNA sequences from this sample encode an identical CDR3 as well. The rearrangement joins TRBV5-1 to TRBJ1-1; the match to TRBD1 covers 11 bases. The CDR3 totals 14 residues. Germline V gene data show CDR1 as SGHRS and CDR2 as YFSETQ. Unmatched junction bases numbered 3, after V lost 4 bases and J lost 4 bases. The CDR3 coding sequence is TGCGCCAGCAGCAGGACAGGGGGCGGCACTGAAGCTTTCTTT. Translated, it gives CASSRTGGGTEAFF. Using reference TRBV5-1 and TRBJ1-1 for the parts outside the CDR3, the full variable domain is KAGVTQTPRYLIKTRGQQVTLSCSPISGHRSVSWYQQTPGQGLQFLFEYFSETQRNKGNFPGRFSGRQFSNSRSEMNVSTLELGDSALYLCASSRTGGGTEAFFGQGTRLTVV.

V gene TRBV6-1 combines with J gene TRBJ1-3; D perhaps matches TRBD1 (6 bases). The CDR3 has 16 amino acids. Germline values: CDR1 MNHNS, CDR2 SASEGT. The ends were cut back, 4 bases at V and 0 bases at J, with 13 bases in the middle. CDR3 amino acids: CASSVPGVLSGNTIYF. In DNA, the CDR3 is TGTGCCAGCAGTGTGCCAGGGGTCCTCTCTGGAAACACCATATATTTT.

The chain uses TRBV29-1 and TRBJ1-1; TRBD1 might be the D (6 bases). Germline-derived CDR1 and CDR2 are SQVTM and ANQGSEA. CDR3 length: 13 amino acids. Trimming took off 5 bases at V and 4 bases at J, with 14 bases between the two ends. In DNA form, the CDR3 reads TGCAGCGTTCCACATCCCAGGGGCACTGAAGCTTTCTTT. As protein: CSVPHPRGTEAFF.

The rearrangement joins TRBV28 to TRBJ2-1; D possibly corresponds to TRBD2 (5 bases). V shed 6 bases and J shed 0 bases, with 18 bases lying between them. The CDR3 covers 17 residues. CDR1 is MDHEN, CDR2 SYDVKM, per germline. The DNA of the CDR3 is TGTGCCAGCAGCCCCTTCGGGGTCCTCTCCTCCTACAATGAGCAGTTCTTC. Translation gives CASSPFGVLSSYNEQFF.

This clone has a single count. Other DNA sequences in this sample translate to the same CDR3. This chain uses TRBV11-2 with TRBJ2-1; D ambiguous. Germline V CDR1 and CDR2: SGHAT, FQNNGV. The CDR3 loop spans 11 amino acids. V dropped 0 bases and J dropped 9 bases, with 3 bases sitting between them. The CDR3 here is CASSLEGEQFF. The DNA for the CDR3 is TGTGCCAGCAGCTTAGAAGGTGAGCAGTTCTTC.

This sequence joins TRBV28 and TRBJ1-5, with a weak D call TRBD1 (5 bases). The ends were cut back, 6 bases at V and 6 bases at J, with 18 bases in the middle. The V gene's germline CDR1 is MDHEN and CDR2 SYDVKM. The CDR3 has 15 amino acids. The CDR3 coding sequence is TGTGCCAGCAGGTCAGTCGGGGGACTCGGTCAGCCCCAGCATTTT. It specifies CASRSVGGLGQPQHF.

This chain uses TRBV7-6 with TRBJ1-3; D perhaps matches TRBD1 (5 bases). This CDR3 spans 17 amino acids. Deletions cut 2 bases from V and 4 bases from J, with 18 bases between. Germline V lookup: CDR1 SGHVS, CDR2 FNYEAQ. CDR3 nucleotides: TGTGCCAGCAGCTTACTTTTTGACAGTCCCCTCGGAAACACCATATATTTT. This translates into CASSLLFDSPLGNTIYF.

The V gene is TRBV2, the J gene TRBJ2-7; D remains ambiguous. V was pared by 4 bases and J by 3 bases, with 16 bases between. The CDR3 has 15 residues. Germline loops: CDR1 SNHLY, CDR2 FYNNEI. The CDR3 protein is CASSAIPETGYEQYF. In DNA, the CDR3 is TGTGCCAGCAGTGCGATCCCGGAGACCGGCTACGAGCAGTACTTC.

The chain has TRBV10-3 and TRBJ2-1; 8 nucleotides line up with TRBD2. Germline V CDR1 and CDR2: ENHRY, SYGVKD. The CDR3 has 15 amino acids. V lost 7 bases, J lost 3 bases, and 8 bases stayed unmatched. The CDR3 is CAITGSGTYYNEQFF. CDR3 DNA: TGTGCCATCACCGGTAGCGGGACGTACTACAATGAGCAGTTCTTC.

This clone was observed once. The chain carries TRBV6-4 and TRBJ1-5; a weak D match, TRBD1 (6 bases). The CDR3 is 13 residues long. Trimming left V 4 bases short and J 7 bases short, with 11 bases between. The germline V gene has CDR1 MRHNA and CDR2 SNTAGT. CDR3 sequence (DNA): TGTGCCAGCAGTGTCACCAGGGGACAGCCCCAGCATTTT. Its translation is CASSVTRGQPQHF.

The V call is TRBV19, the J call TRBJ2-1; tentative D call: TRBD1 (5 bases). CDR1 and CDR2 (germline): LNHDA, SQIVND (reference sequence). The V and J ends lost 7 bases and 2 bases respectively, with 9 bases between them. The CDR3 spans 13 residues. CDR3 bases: TGTGCCAGTACTAGGGGTCCCTACAATGAGCAGTTCTTC. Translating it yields CASTRGPYNEQFF.

CDR3 coding DNA: TGCGCCAGCACCCTGTTGGGGGGCGCTTCCTACGAGCAGTACTTC. Translated: CASTLLGGASYEQYF. The chain has TRBV5-1 and TRBJ2-7, with D perhaps assigned TRBD1 or TRBD2 (6 bases each). Germline V CDR1 and CDR2: SGHRS, YFSETQ. Trimming stripped 6 bases from V and 1 base from J, with 17 bases between. CDR3 size: 15 residues.

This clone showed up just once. This CDR3 is CASSLARTGGLETQYF. The CDR3 DNA is TGTGCCAGCAGCTTAGCAAGGACAGGGGGTTTGGAGACCCAGTACTTC. The J gene is TRBJ2-5, the V gene TRBV7-2; 10 nucleotides line up with TRBD1. CDR3 length: 16 residues. In germline, CDR1 is SGHTA, CDR2 FQGNSA. V shed 0 bases, J shed 5 bases, and the junction held 6 bases outside the gene matches.